What follows describes a single T cell receptor beta chain. Its specificity is not known. This sample stems from a study of blood T cells in healthy people across ages. Trimming took 1 base from V and 10 from J, leaving 14 bases between them. The CDR3 extends over 15 amino acids. Germline V gene data show CDR1 as SGHVS and CDR2 as FNYEAQ. Primed by a sample-barcoded 5' primer and a J-beta primer mix, a second PCR proceeded for about 6 to 12 cycles. TCRdb processed the 5' RACE reads anew with MiXCR; each CDR3 protein has one entry. The sample has hundreds of thousands of distinct CDR3 sequences, over 45% seen once. Points from the study as a whole: Measured against age, TCR beta diversity per million T cells decreased in a roughly linear manner. Observed TCR beta diversity showed a strong correlation with the percentage of naive T cells as measured by flow cytometry.

The study isolated at least 6.5 million PBMCs from each sample. The chain carries TRBV7-6 and TRBJ1-6; TRBD1 might be the D (6 bases). This sequence originates from a man aged 25-45 years in good health. Sequencing was performed on blood. Here the CDR3 DNA reads TGTGCCAGCAGCTTAGTTACAGGGACGGGGTCACCCCTCCACTTT. Amino acid sequence: CASSLVTGTGSPLHF. Full variable domain (rest looked up from reference TRBV7-6 and TRBJ1-6): GAGVSQSPRYKVTKRGQDVALRCDPISGHVSLYWYRQALGQGPEFLTYFNYEAQQDKSGLPNDRFSAERPEGSISTLTIQRTEQRDSAMYRCASSLVTGTGSPLHFGNGTRLTVT.